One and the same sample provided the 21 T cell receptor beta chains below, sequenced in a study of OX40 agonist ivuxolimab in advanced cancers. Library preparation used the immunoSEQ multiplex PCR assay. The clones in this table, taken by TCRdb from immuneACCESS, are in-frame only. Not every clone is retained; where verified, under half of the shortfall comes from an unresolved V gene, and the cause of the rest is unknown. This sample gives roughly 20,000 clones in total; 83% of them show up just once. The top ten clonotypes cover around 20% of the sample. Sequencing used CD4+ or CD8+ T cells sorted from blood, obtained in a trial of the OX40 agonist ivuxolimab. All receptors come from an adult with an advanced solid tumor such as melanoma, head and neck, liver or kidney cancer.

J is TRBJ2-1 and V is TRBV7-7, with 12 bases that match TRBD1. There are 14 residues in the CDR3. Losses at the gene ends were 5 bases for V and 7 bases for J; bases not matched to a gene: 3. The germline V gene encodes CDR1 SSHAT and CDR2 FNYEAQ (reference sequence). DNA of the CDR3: TGTGCCAGCAGCGGGACAGGGGGCTGGAATGAGCAGTTCTTC. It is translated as CASSGTGGWNEQFF.

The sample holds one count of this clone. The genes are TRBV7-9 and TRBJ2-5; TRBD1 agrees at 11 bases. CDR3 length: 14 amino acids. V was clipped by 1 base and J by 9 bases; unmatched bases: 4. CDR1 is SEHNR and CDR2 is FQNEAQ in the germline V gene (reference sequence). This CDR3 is CASSLGTGGMAQYF. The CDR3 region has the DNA TGTGCCAGCAGCTTAGGGACAGGGGGCATGGCCCAGTACTTC.

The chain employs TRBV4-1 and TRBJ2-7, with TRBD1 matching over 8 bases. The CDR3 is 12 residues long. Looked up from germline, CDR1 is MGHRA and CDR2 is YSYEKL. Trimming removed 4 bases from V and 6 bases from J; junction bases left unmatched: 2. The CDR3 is CASSRQGTEQYF. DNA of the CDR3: TGCGCCAGCAGCCGACAGGGGACCGAGCAGTACTTC.

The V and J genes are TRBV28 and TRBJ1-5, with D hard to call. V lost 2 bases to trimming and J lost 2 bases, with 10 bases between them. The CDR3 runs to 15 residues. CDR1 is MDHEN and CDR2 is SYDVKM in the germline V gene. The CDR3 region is CASSLGVTGNQPQHF. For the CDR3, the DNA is TGTGCCAGCAGTTTAGGGGTAACGGGCAATCAGCCCCAGCATTTT.

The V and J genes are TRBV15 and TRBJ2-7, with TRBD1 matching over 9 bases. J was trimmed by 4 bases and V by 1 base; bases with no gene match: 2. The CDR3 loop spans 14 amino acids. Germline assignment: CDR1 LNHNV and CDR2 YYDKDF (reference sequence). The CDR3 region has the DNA TGTGCCACCAGCAGAGGGACAGGGGCGTACGAGCAGTACTTC. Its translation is CATSRGTGAYEQYF.

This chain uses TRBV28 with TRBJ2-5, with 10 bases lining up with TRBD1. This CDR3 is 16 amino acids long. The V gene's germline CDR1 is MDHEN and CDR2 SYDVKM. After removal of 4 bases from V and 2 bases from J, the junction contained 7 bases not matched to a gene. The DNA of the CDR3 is TGTGCCAGCAGTTCCCGGGACAGGGGAGGGCAAGAGACCCAGTACTTC. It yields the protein CASSSRDRGGQETQYF. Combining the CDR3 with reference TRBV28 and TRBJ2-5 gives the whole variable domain DVKVTQSSRYLVKRTGEKVFLECVQDMDHENMFWYRQDPGLGLRLIYFSYDVKMKEKGDIPEGYSVSREKKERFSLILESASTNQTSMYLCASSSRDRGGQETQYFGPGTRLLVL.

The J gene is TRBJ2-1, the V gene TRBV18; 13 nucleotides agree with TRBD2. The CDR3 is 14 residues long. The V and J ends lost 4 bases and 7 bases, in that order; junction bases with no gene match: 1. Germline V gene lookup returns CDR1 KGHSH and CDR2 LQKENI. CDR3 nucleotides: TGTGCCAGCTCACAGGGACTAGCGGGAAATGAGCAGTTCTTC. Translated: CASSQGLAGNEQFF.

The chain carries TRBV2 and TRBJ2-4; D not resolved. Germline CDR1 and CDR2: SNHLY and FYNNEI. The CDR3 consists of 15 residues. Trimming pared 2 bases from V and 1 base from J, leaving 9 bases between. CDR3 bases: TGTGCCAGCAGTGAAAAGGGTCCGGCCAAAAACATTCAGTACTTC. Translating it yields CASSEKGPAKNIQYF.

CDR3: CASSIGHGYYEQYF. CDR3 sequence (DNA): TGTGCCAGTAGTATCGGACACGGTTACTACGAGCAGTACTTC. This chain uses TRBV19 with TRBJ2-7; D may be TRBD1 (5 bases). CDR1 LNHDA and CDR2 SQIVND come from the germline V gene (reference sequence). This CDR3 comprises 14 residues. With 3 bases removed from V and 3 bases from J, the gap between germline ends came to 12 bases.

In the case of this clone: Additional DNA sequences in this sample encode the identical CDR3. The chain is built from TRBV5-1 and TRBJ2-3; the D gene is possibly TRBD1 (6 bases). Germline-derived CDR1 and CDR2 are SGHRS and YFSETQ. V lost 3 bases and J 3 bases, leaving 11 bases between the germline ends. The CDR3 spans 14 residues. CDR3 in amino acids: CASSSSGATDTQYF. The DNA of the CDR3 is TGCGCCAGCAGCTCGTCAGGGGCGACAGATACGCAGTATTTT.

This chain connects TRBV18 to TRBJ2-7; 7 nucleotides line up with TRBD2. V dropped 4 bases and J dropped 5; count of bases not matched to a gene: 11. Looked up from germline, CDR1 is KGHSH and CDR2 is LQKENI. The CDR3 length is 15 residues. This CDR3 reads CASSRGGGSTHEQYF. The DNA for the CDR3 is TGTGCCAGCTCACGGGGCGGGGGTAGCACTCACGAGCAGTACTTC. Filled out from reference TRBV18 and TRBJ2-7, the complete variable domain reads NAGVMQNPRHLVRRRGQEARLRCSPMKGHSHVYWYRQLPEEGLKFMVYLQKENIIDESGMPKERFSAEFPKEGPSILRIQQVVRGDSAAYFCASSRGGGSTHEQYFGPGTRLTVT.

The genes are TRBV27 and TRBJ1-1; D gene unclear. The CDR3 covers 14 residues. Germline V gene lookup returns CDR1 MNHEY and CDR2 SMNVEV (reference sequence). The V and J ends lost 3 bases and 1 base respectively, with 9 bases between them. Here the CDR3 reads CASSFLSGNTEAFF. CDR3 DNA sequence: TGTGCCAGCAGTTTTCTCTCAGGGAACACTGAAGCTTTCTTT.

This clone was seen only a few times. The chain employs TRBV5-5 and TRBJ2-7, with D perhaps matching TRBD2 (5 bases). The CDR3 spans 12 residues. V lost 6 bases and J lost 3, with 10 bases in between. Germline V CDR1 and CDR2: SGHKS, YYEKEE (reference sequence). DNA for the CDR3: TGTGCCAGCACCGGGGAATTCTACGAGCAGTACTTC. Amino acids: CASTGEFYEQYF.

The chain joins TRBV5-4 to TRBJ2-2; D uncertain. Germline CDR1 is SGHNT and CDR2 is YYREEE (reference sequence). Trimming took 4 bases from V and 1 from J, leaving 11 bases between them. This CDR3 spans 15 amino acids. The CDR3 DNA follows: TGTGCCAGCAGCCCCGGCGCAGTGAACACCGGGGAGCTGTTTTTT. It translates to CASSPGAVNTGELFF.

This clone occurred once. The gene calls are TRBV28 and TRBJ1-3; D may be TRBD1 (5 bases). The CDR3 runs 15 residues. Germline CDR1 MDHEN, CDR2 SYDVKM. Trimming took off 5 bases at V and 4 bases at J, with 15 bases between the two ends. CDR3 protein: CASSPLGGLGNTIYF. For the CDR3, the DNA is TGTGCCAGCAGTCCCCTGGGGGGTTTAGGAAACACCATATATTTT.

Here the CDR3 reads CASSQGNGGREKLFF. The CDR3 coding sequence is TGCGCCAGCAGCCAAGGGAACGGGGGCAGGGAAAAACTGTTTTTT. The rearrangement joins TRBV4-1 to TRBJ1-4, with a weak D call TRBD1 (6 bases). The CDR3 length is 15 residues. V was cut by 1 base and J by 8 bases, with 14 bases left in between. Germline V CDR1 and CDR2: MGHRA, YSYEKL.

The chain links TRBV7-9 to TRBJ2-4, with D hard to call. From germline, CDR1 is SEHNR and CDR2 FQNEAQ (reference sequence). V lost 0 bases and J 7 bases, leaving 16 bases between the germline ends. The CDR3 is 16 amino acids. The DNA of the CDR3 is TGTGCCAGCAGCTTAGCCCAGCTTACAGCGTCGAACATTCAGTACTTC. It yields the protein CASSLAQLTASNIQYF. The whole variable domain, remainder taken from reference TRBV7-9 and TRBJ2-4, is DTGVSQNPRHKITKRGQNVTFRCDPISEHNRLYWYRQTLGQGPEFLTYFQNEAQLEKSRLLSDRFSAERPKGSFSTLEIQRTEQGDSAMYLCASSLAQLTASNIQYFGAGTRLSVL.

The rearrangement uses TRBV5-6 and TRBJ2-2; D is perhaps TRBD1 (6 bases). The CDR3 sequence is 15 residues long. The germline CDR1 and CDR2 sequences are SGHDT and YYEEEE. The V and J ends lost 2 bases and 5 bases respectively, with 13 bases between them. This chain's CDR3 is CASSFGTPKTGELFF. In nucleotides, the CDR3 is TGTGCCAGCAGCTTTGGGACACCTAAGACCGGGGAGCTGTTTTTT.

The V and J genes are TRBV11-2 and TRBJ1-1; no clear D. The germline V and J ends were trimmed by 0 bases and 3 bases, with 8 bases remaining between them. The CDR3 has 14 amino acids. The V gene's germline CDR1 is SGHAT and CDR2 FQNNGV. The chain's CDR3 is CASSLDVGHTEAFF. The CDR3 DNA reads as TGTGCCAGCAGCTTAGATGTAGGGCACACTGAAGCTTTCTTT.

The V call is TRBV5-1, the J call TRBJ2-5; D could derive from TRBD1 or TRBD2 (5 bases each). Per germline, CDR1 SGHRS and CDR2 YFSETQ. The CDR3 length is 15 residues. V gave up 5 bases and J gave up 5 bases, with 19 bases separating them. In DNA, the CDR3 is TGCGCCAGCAGGGAAGGGACCCTCATGGGGGAGACCCAGTACTTC. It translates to CASREGTLMGETQYF.

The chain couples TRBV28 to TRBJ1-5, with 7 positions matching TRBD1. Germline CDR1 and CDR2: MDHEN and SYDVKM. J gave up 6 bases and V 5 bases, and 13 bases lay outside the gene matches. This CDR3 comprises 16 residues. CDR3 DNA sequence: TGTGCCAGCAGTCCAAGGGACAGCTCAGACCGTCAGCCCCAGCATTTT. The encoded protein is CASSPRDSSDRQPQHF.